The rows below give T cell receptor beta chains drawn from one sample of a study of technical replicates of blood from a handful of donors. Measured with immunoSEQ multiplex PCR; TCRdb has only the in-frame clones, and not every one. The table shows around 93,000 clones, with roughly 94% occurring only once. The sample comprised T cells isolated from PBMCs. The receptors were sampled from a human donor in good health. Each CDR3 is given with its conserved first and last residue. The D gene is left open where the match is weak. Clone sizes are given selectively: once, few, many, or a class where the clone is expanded.

>NA|NA|TRBJ1-2|TRBV5-1
TGCGCCAGCTCCCCACAGGACTATGGCTACACCTTC
CASSPQDYGYTF
>NA|NA|TRBJ2-3|TRBV7-7
TGTGCCAGCAGCTTGACAGCCACAGATACGCAGTATTTT
CASSLTATDTQYF
>NA|NA|TRBJ2-7|TRBV9
TGTGCCAGCAGCGTAGATGGGGTGGGGCCTCGCGAGCAGTACTTC
CASSVDGVGPREQYF
>NA|NA|TRBJ1-1|TRBV7-2
TGTGCCAGCAGCTTAGCCGGCAGGGTGGGGACTGAAGCTTTCTTT
CASSLAGRVGTEAFF
>TRBD1|NA|TRBJ1-5|TRBV19
TGTGCCAGTAGTGGGGACAGGATCTATAGCAATCAGCCCCAGCATTTT
CASSGDRIYSNQPQHF
>TRBD2|NA|TRBJ2-7|TRBV27
TGTGCCAGCAGTTCGGTTAGCGGGTCTTTTCTCTACGAGCAGTACTTC
CASSSVSGSFLYEQYF
>TRBD1|NA|TRBJ1-1|TRBV19
TGTGCCAGTAGGCCTAAAGGGGGGACAGGGAGAACTGAAGCTTTCTTT
CASRPKGGTGRTEAFF
>TRBD1|NA|TRBJ2-2|TRBV10-3
TGTGCCATCAGTGAGACAGGGGGCGTCGCGAACACCGGGGAGCTGTTTTTT
CAISETGGVANTGELFF
>TRBD1|NA|TRBJ2-4|TRBV6-5
TGTGCCAGCAGCGAAACGGGACAGGGAAACATTCAGTACTTC
CASSETGQGNIQYF
>TRBD1|NA|TRBJ1-4|TRBV6-1
TGTGCCAGCAGCGGGACAGAAGGTAATGAAAAACTGTTTTTT
CASSGTEGNEKLFF
>NA|NA|TRBJ2-7|TRBV27
TGTGCCAGCAGGCCGGCGGGGAGCTCCTACGAGCAGTACTTC
CASRPAGSSYEQYF
>NA|NA|TRBJ1-1|TRBV4-2
TGTGCCAGCAGCCAAGAATACGTAGAAGCGAACACTGAAGCTTTCTTT
CASSQEYVEANTEAFF
>TRBD1|NA|TRBJ1-3|TRBV29-1
TGCAGCGTTGAAGATACAGGGGCAGGAAACACCATATATTTT
CSVEDTGAGNTIYF
>NA|NA|TRBJ2-5|TRBV25-1
TGTGCCAGCAGTGCCCCGGGGGAGACCCAGTACTTC
CASSAPGETQYF
>TRBD1|NA|TRBJ1-5|TRBV11-2
TGTGCCAGCAGCTTAGCAGGGGGAGGCAATCAGCCCCAGCATTTT
CASSLAGGGNQPQHF
>NA|NA|TRBJ1-3|TRBV7-2
TGTGCCAGCAGTTTTATTGGAGGTGGAAACACCATATATTTT
CASSFIGGGNTIYF
>TRBD2|NA|TRBJ2-7|TRBV11-2
TGTGCCAGCAGTTCCAGCGGGAGCACCTACGAGCAGTACTTC
CASSSSGSTYEQYF
>TRBD1|NA|TRBJ1-2|TRBV7-9
TGTGCCAGCAGCATGGGGACAGGGCAAAACACCTTC
CASSMGTGQNTF
>NA|NA|TRBJ2-3|TRBV7-2
TGTGCCAGCAGCTTAGCAAGCGGCCTTAGCACAGATACGCAGTATTTT
CASSLASGLSTDTQYF
>NA|NA|TRBJ2-7|TRBV5-6
TGTGCCAGCAGCTTGTTACGCGGTACCTACGAGCAGTACTTC
CASSLLRGTYEQYF
>NA|NA|TRBJ1-4|TRBV11-3
TGTGCCAGCAGCTTACGGGGGAGCGAAAAACTGTTTTTT
CASSLRGSEKLFF
>NA|NA|TRBJ1-1|TRBV5-5
TGTGCCAGCCGGTTCTCAAGTCGGGAAGCTTTCTTT
CASRFSSREAFF
>NA|NA|TRBJ2-7|TRBV5-6
TGTGCCAGCAGCTTGGCCGCAGCGTTACTTGAGCAGTACTTC
CASSLAAALLEQYF
>TRBD2|NA|TRBJ2-7|TRBV4-3
TGCGCCAGTCGGAGAAGCGGGAACGACTACGAGCAGTACTTC
CASRRSGNDYEQYF
>NA|NA|TRBJ1-1|TRBV7-6
TGTGCCAGCAGTTACGGGTCGAACACTGAAGCTTTCTTT
CASSYGSNTEAFF
>NA|NA|TRBJ2-7|TRBV19
TGTGCCAGTAAGCCGGATCGGACAGCCTACGAGCAGTACTTC
CASKPDRTAYEQYF
>NA|NA|TRBJ1-4|TRBV5-1
TGCGCCAGCAGCTTGGTGGGGGGGAGTAATGAAAAACTGTTTTTT
CASSLVGGSNEKLFF
>NA|NA|TRBJ1-1|TRBV7-9
TGTGCCAGCAGCTTAACCCTGACTTACACTGAAGCTTTCTTT
CASSLTLTYTEAFF
>NA|NA|TRBJ2-2|TRBV6-5
TGTGCCAGCAGTTACATAGACGGGGTCGGGGAGCTGTTTTTT
CASSYIDGVGELFF
>NA|few|TRBJ1-1|TRBV30
TGTGCCTGGAGTACTCCAGGGTTGTGGGCTTTCTTT
CAWSTPGLWAFF
>NA|NA|TRBJ1-1|TRBV4-2
TGTGCCAGCAGCCGCGCATACACCGGGGGGGACACTGAAGCTTTCTTT
CASSRAYTGGDTEAFF
>NA|NA|TRBJ2-7|TRBV4-2
TGTGCCAGCAGCCAAGAGAGGGAGCAGTACTTC
CASSQEREQYF
>NA|NA|TRBJ1-1|TRBV11-3
TGTGCCAGCAGCTTAGATCTTAGACTGACGAACACTGAAGCTTTCTTT
CASSLDLRLTNTEAFF
>NA|NA|TRBJ2-1|TRBV11-3
TGTGCCAGCAGCCCCCGGACAGCTAACAATGAGCAGTTCTTC
CASSPRTANNEQFF
>TRBD2|once|TRBJ2-2|TRBV5-1
TGCGCCAGCGGTGCCTCTAGCGGGTTCACCGGGGAGCTGTTTTTT
CASGASSGFTGELFF
>TRBD1|NA|TRBJ1-2|TRBV7-2
TGTGCCAGCAGCCCGGGGACAGATTATGGCTACACCTTC
CASSPGTDYGYTF
>NA|NA|TRBJ2-2|TRBV7-2
TGTGCCAGCAGCTTAGAGAGTTGGGGGCGGGCCGGGGAGCTGTTTTTT
CASSLESWGRAGELFF
>NA|NA|TRBJ2-3|TRBV10-2
TGCGCCAGCAGGCCAGGGACAGATACGCAGTATTTT
CASRPGTDTQYF
>NA|NA|TRBJ1-5|TRBV27
TGTGCCAGCAGTTTAATTGGGCTTAGCAATCAGCCCCAGCATTTT
CASSLIGLSNQPQHF
>NA|NA|TRBJ2-3|TRBV30
TGTGCCTGGAGTGAGGGGCAAACAGATACGCAGTATTTT
CAWSEGQTDTQYF
>TRBD2|NA|TRBJ2-1|TRBV4-3
TGCGCCAGCAGCCTCCGGACGAGCGGGGGGGTTAATGAGCAGTTCTTC
CASSLRTSGGVNEQFF
>NA|NA|TRBJ2-2|TRBV6-6
TGTGCCAGCAGTTACGACAGTGGATACACCGGGGAGCTGTTTTTT
CASSYDSGYTGELFF
>TRBD1|NA|TRBJ1-2|TRBV18
TGTGCCAGCACCCCGATTGGGACAGGGGAAGGCTACACCTTC
CASTPIGTGEGYTF
>NA|few|TRBJ1-5|TRBV4-1
TGCGCCAGCAGCCAAGGGACGGGCGGGAATCAGCCCCAGCATTTT
CASSQGTGGNQPQHF
>TRBD1|NA|TRBJ1-1|TRBV27
TGTGCCAGCAGTTCCCTCGGACAGGCCTCCACTGAAGCTTTCTTT
CASSSLGQASTEAFF
>TRBD1|NA|TRBJ1-1|TRBV7-2
TGTGCCAGCAGCTCAACAGGGGTTTGGACTGAAGCTTTCTTT
CASSSTGVWTEAFF
>NA|NA|TRBJ1-3|TRBV4-3
TGCGCCAGCAGCCAAGAGGGGGCTTCTGGAAACACCATATATTTT
CASSQEGASGNTIYF
>TRBD2|NA|TRBJ2-7|TRBV4-1
TGCGCCAGCAGCCAAGGACTAGCGGGAGTCTACGAGCAGTACTTC
CASSQGLAGVYEQYF
>NA|NA|TRBJ2-3|TRBV5-6
TGTGCCAGCAGTATTATGTTGGTACACAACACAGATACGCAGTATTTT
CASSIMLVHNTDTQYF
>NA|NA|TRBJ2-1|TRBV25-1
TGTGCCAGCAGTGGCAGGGTGGGATCCAATGAGCAGTTCTTC
CASSGRVGSNEQFF
>TRBD2|NA|TRBJ2-1|TRBV4-1
TGCGCCAGCAGCCAGACCCGGTTAGCGGGAGGGAGGGAGCAGTTCTTC
CASSQTRLAGGREQFF
>NA|NA|TRBJ2-1|TRBV4-3
TGCGCCAGCAGCCAAGAAGGGACTTCCAATGAGCAGTTCTTC
CASSQEGTSNEQFF
>TRBD2|NA|TRBJ2-7|TRBV9
TGTGCCAGCAGCGTAGGGACTAGCGGGAGCACCGAGCAGTACTTC
CASSVGTSGSTEQYF
>TRBD2|NA|TRBJ2-7|TRBV11-3
TGTGCCAGCAGCCCTCGGGAGGAAGAGCAGTACTTC
CASSPREEEQYF